Following are 5 T cell receptor beta chains from one sample sequenced in a study of T cell responses to AZD1222 COVID-19 vaccine. The repertoire was sequenced with immunoSEQ multiplex PCR; TCRdb's copy has only in-frame clones and lacks some. The data hold about 97,000 clones, with roughly 90% observed a single time. Sequences were derived from peripheral blood, sampled on day 0 of AZD1222 vaccination. The receptors shown here come from an adult in good health.

The V call is TRBV12-3 or TRBV12-4, the J call TRBJ1-2, with D unclear. V lost 3 bases and J lost 5, with 10 bases in between. The CDR3 runs to 13 residues. CDR3 DNA: TGTGCCAGCAGTTTTAGGGTTGCGTATGGCTACACCTTC. It translates to CASSFRVAYGYTF.

This chain uses TRBV5-6 with TRBJ2-2, with D unclear. V lost 4 bases and J lost 3, with 19 bases in between. This CDR3 is 17 amino acids long. CDR1 SGHDT and CDR2 YYEEEE come from the germline V gene. CDR3 bases: TGTGCCAGCAGCCCCCGAGGACCTCTCCAATACACCGGGGAGCTGTTTTTT. Its translation is CASSPRGPLQYTGELFF.

This chain connects TRBV5-1 to TRBJ2-7; tentative D call: TRBD2 (6 bases). Germline V CDR1 and CDR2: SGHRS, YFSETQ. V was pared by 1 base and J by 12 bases, with 17 bases between. The CDR3 is made up of 13 amino acids. The CDR3 coding sequence is TGCGCCAGCAGCTTGAACCCGGGACTCGAGGGGTACTTC. Translating it yields CASSLNPGLEGYF.

The V call is TRBV6-2 or TRBV6-3, the J call TRBJ1-2, with 7 nucleotides matching TRBD1. Germline assignment: CDR1 MNHEY and CDR2 SVGEGT. Trimming removed 1 base from V and 4 bases from J; junction bases left unmatched: 3. The CDR3 sequence is 14 residues long. CDR3 in amino acids: CASSYLTGIYGYTF. The DNA for the CDR3 is TGTGCCAGCAGTTACTTGACAGGGATCTATGGCTACACCTTC.

The chain combines TRBV6-2 or TRBV6-3 with TRBJ2-7; the D gene is possibly TRBD1 (5 bases). This CDR3 spans 15 amino acids. Trimming took 2 bases from V and 3 from J, leaving 14 bases between them. The germline CDR1 and CDR2 sequences are MNHEY and SVGEGT. The CDR3: CASSYKGPTVYEQYF. The CDR3 coding sequence is TGTGCCAGCAGTTACAAGGGGCCCACCGTCTACGAGCAGTACTTC.